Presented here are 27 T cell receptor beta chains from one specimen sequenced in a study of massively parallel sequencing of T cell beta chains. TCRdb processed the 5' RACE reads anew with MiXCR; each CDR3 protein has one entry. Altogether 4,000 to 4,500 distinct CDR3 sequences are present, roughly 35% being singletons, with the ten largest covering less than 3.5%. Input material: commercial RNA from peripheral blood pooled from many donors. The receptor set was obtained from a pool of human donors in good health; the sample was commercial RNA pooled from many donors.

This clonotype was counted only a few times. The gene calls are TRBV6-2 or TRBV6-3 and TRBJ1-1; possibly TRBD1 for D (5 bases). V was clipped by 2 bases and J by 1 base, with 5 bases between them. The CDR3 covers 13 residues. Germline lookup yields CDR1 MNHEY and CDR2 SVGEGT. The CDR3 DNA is TGTGCCAGCAGTTACGGACAGAACACTGAAGCTTTCTTT. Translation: CASSYGQNTEAFF.

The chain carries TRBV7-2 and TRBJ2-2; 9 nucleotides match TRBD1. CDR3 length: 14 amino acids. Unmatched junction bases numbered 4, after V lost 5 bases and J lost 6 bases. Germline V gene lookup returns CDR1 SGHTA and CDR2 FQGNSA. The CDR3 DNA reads TGTGCCAGCAGCGCGACAGGGGGGGCCGGGGAGCTGTTTTTT. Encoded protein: CASSATGGAGELFF.

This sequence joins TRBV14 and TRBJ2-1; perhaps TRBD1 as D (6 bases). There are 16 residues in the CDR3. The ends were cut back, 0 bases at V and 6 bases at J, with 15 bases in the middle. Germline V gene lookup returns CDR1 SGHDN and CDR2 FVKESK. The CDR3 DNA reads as TGTGCCAGCAGCCAAGACGCATGGCAGGGGCGCAATGAGCAGTTCTTC. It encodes CASSQDAWQGRNEQFF.

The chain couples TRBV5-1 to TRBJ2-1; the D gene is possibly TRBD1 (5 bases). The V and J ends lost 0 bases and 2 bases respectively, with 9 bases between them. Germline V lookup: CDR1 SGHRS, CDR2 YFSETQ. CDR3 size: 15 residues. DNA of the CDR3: TGCGCCAGCAGCTTGGTAGGGGTCACCTACAATGAGCAGTTCTTC. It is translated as CASSLVGVTYNEQFF.

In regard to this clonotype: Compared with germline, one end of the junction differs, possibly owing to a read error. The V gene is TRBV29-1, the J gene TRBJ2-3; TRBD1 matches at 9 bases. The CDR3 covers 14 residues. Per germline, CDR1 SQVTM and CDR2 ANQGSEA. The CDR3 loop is CSVPRGQGTDTQYF. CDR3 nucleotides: TGCAGCGTTCCCCGGGGACAGGGCACCGATACGCAGTATTTT.

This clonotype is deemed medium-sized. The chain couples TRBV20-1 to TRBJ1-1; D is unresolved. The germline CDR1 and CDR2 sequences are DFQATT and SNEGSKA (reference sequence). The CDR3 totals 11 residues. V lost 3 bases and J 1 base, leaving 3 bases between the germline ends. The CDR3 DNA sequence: TGCAGTGCTAGCAGGAACACTGAAGCTTTCTTT. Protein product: CSASRNTEAFF.

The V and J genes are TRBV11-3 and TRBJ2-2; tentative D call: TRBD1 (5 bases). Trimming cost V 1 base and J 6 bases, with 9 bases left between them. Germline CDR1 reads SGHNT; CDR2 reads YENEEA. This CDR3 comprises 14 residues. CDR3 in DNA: TGTGCCAGCAGCTTAGGCCAGGGCGCCGGGGAGCTGTTTTTT. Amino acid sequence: CASSLGQGAGELFF.

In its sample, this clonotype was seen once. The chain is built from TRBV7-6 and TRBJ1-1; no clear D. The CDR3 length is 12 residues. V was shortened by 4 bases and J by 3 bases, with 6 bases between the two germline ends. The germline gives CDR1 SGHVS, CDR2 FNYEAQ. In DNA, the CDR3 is TGTGCCAGCAGCTCGTGGGACACTGAAGCTTTCTTT. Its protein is CASSSWDTEAFF.

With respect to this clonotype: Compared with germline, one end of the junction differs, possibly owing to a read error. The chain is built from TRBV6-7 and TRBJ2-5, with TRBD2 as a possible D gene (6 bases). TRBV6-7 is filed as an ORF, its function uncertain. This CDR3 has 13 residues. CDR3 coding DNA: TGTGCCAGCAGTCGGGACGGAGGGGAGAACCAGTACTTC. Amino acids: CASSRDGGENQYF.

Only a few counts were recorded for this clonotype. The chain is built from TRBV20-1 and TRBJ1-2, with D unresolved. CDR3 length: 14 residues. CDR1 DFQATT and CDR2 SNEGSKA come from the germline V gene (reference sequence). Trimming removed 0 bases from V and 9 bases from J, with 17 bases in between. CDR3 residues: CSARDRVSQESYTF. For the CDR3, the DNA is TGCAGTGCTAGAGATCGAGTCAGCCAAGAGAGCTACACCTTC.

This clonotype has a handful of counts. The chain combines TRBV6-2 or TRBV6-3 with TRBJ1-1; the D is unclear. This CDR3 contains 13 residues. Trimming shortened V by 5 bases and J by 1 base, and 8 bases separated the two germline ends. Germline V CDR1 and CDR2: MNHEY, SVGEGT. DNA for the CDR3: TGTGCCAGCAGTATGGGATCGAACACTGAAGCTTTCTTT. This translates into CASSMGSNTEAFF.

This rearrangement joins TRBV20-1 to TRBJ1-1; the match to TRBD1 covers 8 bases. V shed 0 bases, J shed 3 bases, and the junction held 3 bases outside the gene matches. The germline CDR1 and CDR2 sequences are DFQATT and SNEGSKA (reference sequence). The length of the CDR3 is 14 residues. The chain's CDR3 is CSARDQGADTEAFF. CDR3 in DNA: TGCAGTGCTAGAGATCAGGGGGCGGACACTGAAGCTTTCTTT.

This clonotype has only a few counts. For the CDR3, the DNA is TGCGCCAGCAGCTTGGCGGGGGCGGAGACCCAGTACTTC. Amino acids: CASSLAGAETQYF. J is TRBJ2-5 and V is TRBV5-1; D possibly uses TRBD1 or TRBD2 (6 bases each). The V and J ends lost 0 bases and 5 bases respectively, with 8 bases between them. The CDR3 sequence is 13 residues long. Germline CDR1 reads SGHRS; CDR2 reads YFSETQ.

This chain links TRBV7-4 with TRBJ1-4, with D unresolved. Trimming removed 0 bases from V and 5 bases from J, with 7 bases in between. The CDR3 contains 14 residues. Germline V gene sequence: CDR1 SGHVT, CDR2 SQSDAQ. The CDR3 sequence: CASSLASQNEKLFF. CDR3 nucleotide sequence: TGTGCCAGCAGCTTAGCCTCCCAAAATGAAAAACTGTTTTTT. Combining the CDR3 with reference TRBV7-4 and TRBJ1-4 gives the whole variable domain GAGVSQSPRYKVAKRGRDVALRCDSISGHVTLYWYRQTLGQGSEVLTYSQSDAQRDKSGRPSGRFSAERPERSVSTLKIQRTEQGDSAVYLCASSLASQNEKLFFGSGTQLSVL.

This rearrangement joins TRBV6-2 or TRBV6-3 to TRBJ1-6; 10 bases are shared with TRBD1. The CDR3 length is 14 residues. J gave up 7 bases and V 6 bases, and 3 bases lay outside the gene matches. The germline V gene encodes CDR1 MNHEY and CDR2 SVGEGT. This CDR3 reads CASRGTGANSPLHF. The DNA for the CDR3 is TGTGCCAGCAGGGGGACAGGGGCAAATTCACCCCTCCACTTT.

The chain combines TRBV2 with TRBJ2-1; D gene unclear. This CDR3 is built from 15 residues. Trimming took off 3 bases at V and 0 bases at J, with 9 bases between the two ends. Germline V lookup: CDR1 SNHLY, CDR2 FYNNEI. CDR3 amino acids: CASSEDASSYNEQFF. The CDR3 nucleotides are TGTGCCAGCAGTGAGGACGCGAGCTCCTACAATGAGCAGTTCTTC.

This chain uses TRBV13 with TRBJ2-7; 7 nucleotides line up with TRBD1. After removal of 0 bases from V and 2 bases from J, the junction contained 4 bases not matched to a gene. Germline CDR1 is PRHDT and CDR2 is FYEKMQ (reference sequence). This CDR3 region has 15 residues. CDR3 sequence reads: CASSLGTGRTYEQYF. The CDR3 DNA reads TGTGCCAGCAGCTTAGGGACAGGGAGAACCTACGAGCAGTACTTC.

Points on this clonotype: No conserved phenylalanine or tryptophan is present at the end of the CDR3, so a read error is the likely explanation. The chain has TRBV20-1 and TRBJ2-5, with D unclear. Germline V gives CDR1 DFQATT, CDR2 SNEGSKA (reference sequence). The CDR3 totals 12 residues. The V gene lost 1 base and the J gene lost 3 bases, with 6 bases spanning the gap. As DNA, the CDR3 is TGCAGTGCTAGAGTATACAAAGAGACCCAGTACTGC. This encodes CSARVYKETQYC.

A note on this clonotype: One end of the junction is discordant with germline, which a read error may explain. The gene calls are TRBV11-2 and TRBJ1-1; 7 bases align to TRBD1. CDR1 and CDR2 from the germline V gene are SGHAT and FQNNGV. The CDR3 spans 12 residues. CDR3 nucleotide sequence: TGTGCCTGCAGCACCCGGACAGGTGAAGCTTTCTTT. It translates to CACSTRTGEAFF. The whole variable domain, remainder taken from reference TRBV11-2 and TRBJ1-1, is EAGVAQSPRYKIIEKRQSVAFWCNPISGHATLYWYQQILGQGPKLLIQFQNNGVVDDSQLPKDRFSAERLKGVDSTLKIQPAKLEDSAVYLCACSTRTGEAFFGQGTRLTVV.

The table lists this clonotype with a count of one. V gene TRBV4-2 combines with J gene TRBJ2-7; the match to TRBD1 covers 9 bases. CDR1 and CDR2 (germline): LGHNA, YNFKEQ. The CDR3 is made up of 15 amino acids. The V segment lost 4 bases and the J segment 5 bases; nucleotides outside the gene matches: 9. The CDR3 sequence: CASSRGRQGVHEQYF. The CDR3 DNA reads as TGTGCCAGCAGCCGGGGAAGACAGGGGGTCCACGAGCAGTACTTC.

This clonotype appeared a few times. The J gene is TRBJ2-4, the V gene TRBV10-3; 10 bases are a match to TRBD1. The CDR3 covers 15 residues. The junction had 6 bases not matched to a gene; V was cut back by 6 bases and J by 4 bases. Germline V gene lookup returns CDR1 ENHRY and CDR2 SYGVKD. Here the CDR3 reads CAISEMGQGKNIQYF. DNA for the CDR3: TGTGCCATCAGCGAAATGGGACAGGGGAAAAACATTCAGTACTTC.

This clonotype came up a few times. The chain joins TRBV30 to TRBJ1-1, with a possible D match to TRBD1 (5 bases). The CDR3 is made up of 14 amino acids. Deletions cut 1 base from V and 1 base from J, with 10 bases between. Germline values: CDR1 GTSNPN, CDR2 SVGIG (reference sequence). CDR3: CAWSGGRPNTEAFF. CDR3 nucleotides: TGTGCCTGGAGTGGGGGCAGGCCGAACACTGAAGCTTTCTTT.

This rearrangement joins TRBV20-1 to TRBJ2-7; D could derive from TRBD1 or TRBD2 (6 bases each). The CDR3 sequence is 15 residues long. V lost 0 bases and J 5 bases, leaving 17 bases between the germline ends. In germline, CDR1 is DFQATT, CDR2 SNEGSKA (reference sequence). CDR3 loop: CSARDAGQGSHEQYF. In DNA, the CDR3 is TGCAGTGCTAGAGATGCGGGACAAGGGTCCCACGAGCAGTACTTC.

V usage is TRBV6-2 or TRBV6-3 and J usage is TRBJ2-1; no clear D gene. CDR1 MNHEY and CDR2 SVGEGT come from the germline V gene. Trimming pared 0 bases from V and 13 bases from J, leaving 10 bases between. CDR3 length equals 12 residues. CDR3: CASSYSTETQFF. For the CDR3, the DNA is TGTGCCAGCAGTTACTCGACGGAGACCCAGTTCTTC.

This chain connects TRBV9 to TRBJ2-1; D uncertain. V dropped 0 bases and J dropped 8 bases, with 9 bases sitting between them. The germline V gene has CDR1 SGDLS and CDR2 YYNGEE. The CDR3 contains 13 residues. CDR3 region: CASSVATWDEQFF. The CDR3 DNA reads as TGTGCCAGCAGCGTAGCTACCTGGGATGAGCAGTTCTTC.

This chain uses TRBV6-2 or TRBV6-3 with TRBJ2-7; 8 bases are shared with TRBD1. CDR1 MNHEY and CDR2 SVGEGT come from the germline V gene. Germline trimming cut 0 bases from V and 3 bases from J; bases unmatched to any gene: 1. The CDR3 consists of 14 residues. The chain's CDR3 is CASSYSTGGYEQYF. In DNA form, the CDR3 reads TGTGCCAGCAGTTACTCTACAGGGGGCTACGAGCAGTACTTC.

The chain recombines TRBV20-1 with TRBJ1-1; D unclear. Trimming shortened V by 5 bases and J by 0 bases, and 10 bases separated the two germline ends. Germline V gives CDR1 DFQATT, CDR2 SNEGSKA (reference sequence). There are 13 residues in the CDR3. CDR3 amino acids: CSAPGAVNTEAFF. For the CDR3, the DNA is TGCAGTGCTCCTGGAGCAGTGAACACTGAAGCTTTCTTT.